The rows below give T cell receptor beta chains drawn from one sample of a study of T cells after yellow fever vaccination. TCRdb re-derived calls from the 5' RACE reads in MiXCR, one entry per CDR3 protein. Altogether under 400,000 distinct CDR3 sequences are present, around 10% being singletons, with the ten largest covering roughly a sixth. Sample: PBMCs, taken on the day of the first yellow fever vaccination. The receptors here all came from a man aged 18 to 29 who received the YFV17D yellow fever vaccine. The CDR3 runs from the conserved cysteine through the conserved F or W. The D gene is left open where the match is weak. Size is omitted from some rows. Given values are once, few, many or a class for expanded clones.

J gene: TRBJ2-1; V gene: TRBV6-5; D gene: .; clone size: .; CDR3 protein: CASRYIWGEQFF; CDR3 DNA: TGTGCCAGCCGTTATATCTGGGGAGAGCAGTTCTTC
J gene: TRBJ1-2; V gene: TRBV20-1; D gene: TRBD1; clone size: few; CDR3 protein: CSANRGQANYGYTF; CDR3 DNA: TGCAGTGCTAACAGGGGTCAAGCTAACTATGGCTACACCTTC
J gene: TRBJ2-1; V gene: TRBV20-1; D gene: TRBD2; clone size: .; CDR3 protein: CSGTTGTSTPLTSYNEQFF; CDR3 DNA: TGCAGTGGTACGACGGGGACTAGCACACCGCTAACCTCCTACAATGAGCAGTTCTTC
J gene: TRBJ2-1; V gene: TRBV5-1; D gene: .; clone size: many; CDR3 protein: CASSLAQRAYNEQFF; CDR3 DNA: TGCGCCAGCAGCTTGGCGCAGAGAGCCTACAATGAGCAGTTCTTC
J gene: TRBJ2-1; V gene: TRBV10-3; D gene: TRBD2; clone size: few; CDR3 protein: CAIRPGLASNEQFF; CDR3 DNA: TGTGCCATCAGGCCGGGACTAGCGTCCAATGAGCAGTTCTTC
J gene: TRBJ2-5; V gene: TRBV5-6; D gene: .; clone size: few; CDR3 protein: CASSLGSPGTWHF; CDR3 DNA: TGTGCCAGCAGCTTGGGATCGCCGGGGACATGGCACTTC
J gene: TRBJ1-5; V gene: TRBV6-1; D gene: .; clone size: .; CDR3 protein: CASSHTGSSNQPQHF; CDR3 DNA: TGTGCCAGCAGCCACACAGGGTCAAGCAATCAGCCCCAGCATTTT
J gene: TRBJ2-3; V gene: TRBV23-1; D gene: .; clone size: few; CDR3 protein: CASSQSFRAPDTQYF; CDR3 DNA: TGCGCCAGCAGTCAATCGTTCAGGGCTCCAGATACGCAGTATTTT
J gene: TRBJ1-1; V gene: TRBV7-9; D gene: .; clone size: few; CDR3 protein: CASSLGTTKAFF; CDR3 DNA: TGTGCCAGCAGCTTAGGGACAACGAAAGCTTTCTTT
J gene: TRBJ2-3; V gene: TRBV4-3; D gene: .; clone size: few; CDR3 protein: CASSQDESSTDTQYF; CDR3 DNA: TGCGCCAGCAGCCAAGACGAATCTAGCACAGATACGCAGTATTTT
J gene: TRBJ2-1; V gene: TRBV5-1; D gene: .; clone size: few; CDR3 protein: CASRDSSYNEQFF; CDR3 DNA: TGCGCCAGCAGGGACAGCTCCTACAATGAGCAGTTCTTC
J gene: TRBJ1-2; V gene: TRBV5-1; D gene: .; clone size: .; CDR3 protein: CASSLDPGQVYGYTF; CDR3 DNA: TGCGCCAGCAGCTTGGACCCGGGACAAGTCTATGGCTACACCTTC
J gene: TRBJ1-1; V gene: TRBV5-6; D gene: .; clone size: .; CDR3 protein: CASSLFRGEAFF; CDR3 DNA: TGTGCCAGCAGCTTGTTTAGGGGTGAAGCTTTCTTT
J gene: TRBJ1-1; V gene: TRBV27; D gene: .; clone size: .; CDR3 protein: CASSPVGAPNTEAFF; CDR3 DNA: TGTGCCAGCAGCCCAGTAGGGGCGCCGAACACTGAAGCTTTCTTT
J gene: TRBJ2-7; V gene: TRBV4-2; D gene: .; clone size: .; CDR3 protein: CASSQGSTYEQYF; CDR3 DNA: TGTGCCAGCAGCCAGGGCTCAACGTACGAGCAGTACTTC
J gene: TRBJ2-5; V gene: TRBV15; D gene: TRBD2; clone size: few; CDR3 protein: CATSREGGLAGLETQYF; CDR3 DNA: TGTGCCACCAGCAGAGAGGGGGGACTAGCGGGGTTGGAGACCCAGTACTTC
J gene: TRBJ1-1; V gene: TRBV19; D gene: TRBD1; clone size: few; CDR3 protein: CASDRANGKEAFF; CDR3 DNA: TGTGCCAGTGACAGGGCGAATGGAAAAGAAGCTTTCTTT
J gene: TRBJ1-2; V gene: TRBV4-1; D gene: .; clone size: few; CDR3 protein: CASSPRRGPDGYTF; CDR3 DNA: TGCGCCAGCAGCCCCCGGAGGGGACCGGACGGCTACACCTTC
J gene: TRBJ1-3; V gene: TRBV7-2; D gene: .; clone size: few; CDR3 protein: CAIREISGNTIYF; CDR3 DNA: TGTGCCATTAGGGAGATCTCTGGAAACACCATATATTTT
J gene: TRBJ2-2; V gene: TRBV6-5; D gene: TRBD2; clone size: few; CDR3 protein: CASSYFLAGENTGELFF; CDR3 DNA: TGTGCCAGCAGTTACTTCCTAGCGGGGGAAAACACCGGGGAGCTGTTTTTT
J gene: TRBJ2-1; V gene: TRBV5-1; D gene: .; clone size: .; CDR3 protein: CASSSPYGSYNEQFF; CDR3 DNA: TGCGCCAGCAGCTCCCCGTATGGCTCCTACAATGAGCAGTTCTTC
J gene: TRBJ2-2; V gene: TRBV10-3; D gene: .; clone size: few; CDR3 protein: CAIQQGTNTGELFF; CDR3 DNA: TGTGCCATACAACAGGGGACTAACACCGGGGAGCTGTTTTTT